Shown below are 25 T cell receptor beta chains from a single sample sequenced in a study of stem cell transplantation in POMP-related autoinflammatory disease. Repertoires were generated with immunoSEQ multiplex PCR, while TCRdb's copy carries only in-frame clones and drops some. The sample lists 33,000 or so clones; 88% were seen once. The source was CD4+ T cells from PBMCs, collected before stem cell transplantation. The origin of the receptors is a human donor with POMP-related autoinflammation and immune dysregulation (PRAID).

The V and J genes are TRBV5-4 and TRBJ2-1; D is unresolved. Deletions cut 2 bases from V and 0 bases from J, with 12 bases between. Germline V gene data show CDR1 as SGHNT and CDR2 as YYREEE (reference sequence). There are 16 residues in the CDR3. CDR3 bases: TGTGCCAGCAGCTTTAAGAGCTCCAGCTCCTACAATGAGCAGTTCTTC. Translated: CASSFKSSSSYNEQFF.

The J gene is TRBJ2-6, the V gene TRBV13; 7 bases are a match to TRBD2. Trimming at V came to 5 bases and at J to 0 bases, leaving 4 bases not matched to a gene. The CDR3 runs to 16 residues. Germline CDR1 and CDR2: PRHDT and FYEKMQ (reference sequence). The CDR3 protein is CASSPGRGSGANVLTF. The CDR3 DNA follows: TGTGCCAGCAGCCCTGGGAGGGGCTCTGGGGCCAACGTCCTGACTTTC.

The CDR3 reads CASSYRTSGVNTDTQYF. CDR3 sequence (DNA): TGTGCCAGCAGCTATCGGACTAGCGGGGTGAACACAGATACGCAGTATTTT. V gene TRBV5-4 combines with J gene TRBJ2-3, with TRBD2 identical over 12 bases. Germline V lookup: CDR1 SGHNT, CDR2 YYREEE (reference sequence). This CDR3 comprises 17 residues. With 3 bases clipped from V and 2 bases from J, the junction kept 7 bases outside the gene matches. Together with reference TRBV5-4 and TRBJ2-3, the CDR3 gives the full variable domain: ETGVTQSPTHLIKTRGQQVTLRCSSQSGHNTVSWYQQALGQGPQFIFQYYREEENGRGNFPPRFSGLQFPNYSSELNVNALELDDSALYLCASSYRTSGVNTDTQYFGPGTRLTVL.

The chain joins TRBV5-1 to TRBJ2-3, with a tentative D call TRBD1 (6 bases). CDR1 and CDR2 from the germline V gene are SGHRS and YFSETQ. With 5 bases removed from V and 0 bases from J, the gap between germline ends came to 22 bases. There are 18 residues in the CDR3. The CDR3 DNA follows: TGCGCCAGCAGGGCAGTGACTCCAGGGGACCCTAGCACAGATACGCAGTATTTT. It yields the protein CASRAVTPGDPSTDTQYF. Looking up the rest from reference TRBV5-1 and TRBJ2-3 gives the full variable domain: KAGVTQTPRYLIKTRGQQVTLSCSPISGHRSVSWYQQTPGQGLQFLFEYFSETQRNKGNFPGRFSGRQFSNSRSEMNVSTLELGDSALYLCASRAVTPGDPSTDTQYFGPGTRLTVL.

Note on this clone: Other DNA variants within this sample encode the same CDR3. This chain uses TRBV20-1 with TRBJ2-7; D uncertain. V was pared by 1 base and J by 3 bases, with 4 bases between. This CDR3 is 11 amino acids long. Germline V lookup: CDR1 DFQATT, CDR2 SNEGSKA (reference sequence). CDR3: CSARGGYEQYF. CDR3 coding DNA: TGCAGTGCTAGAGGCGGCTACGAGCAGTACTTC.

This clone has only one observation. The chain carries TRBV4-2 and TRBJ2-6, with 8 bases that match TRBD2. V was pared by 0 bases and J by 0 bases, with 13 bases of the junction left unmatched. The V gene's germline CDR1 is LGHNA and CDR2 YNFKEQ. The CDR3 length is 21 residues. CDR3 DNA sequence: TGTGCCAGCAGCCAAGAAAGCGGGAGTGGTGTCTTGGACTCTGGGGCCAACGTCCTGACTTTC. Translating it yields CASSQESGSGVLDSGANVLTF.

This chain uses TRBV5-1 with TRBJ2-1; 9 bases map to TRBD2. V shed 0 bases, J shed 4 bases, and the junction held 2 bases outside the gene matches. From germline, CDR1 is SGHRS and CDR2 YFSETQ. The CDR3 runs 15 residues. The CDR3 sequence is CASSLGLAGYNEQFF. CDR3 coding DNA: TGCGCCAGCAGCTTGGGTCTAGCGGGGTACAATGAGCAGTTCTTC.

This clone was recorded only once. This chain uses TRBV7-9 with TRBJ2-5; D may correspond to TRBD1 or TRBD2 (6 bases each). The ends were cut back, 5 bases at V and 2 bases at J, with 18 bases in the middle. The length of the CDR3 is 16 residues. In germline, CDR1 is SEHNR, CDR2 FQNEAQ (reference sequence). The CDR3 region is CASSPWRGAQQETQYF. DNA of the CDR3: TGTGCCAGCAGCCCCTGGAGGGGGGCCCAGCAAGAGACCCAGTACTTC.

V usage is TRBV28 and J usage is TRBJ1-2; tentatively, D is TRBD1 (5 bases). Germline V gives CDR1 MDHEN, CDR2 SYDVKM. This CDR3 contains 15 residues. The V end was cut by 7 bases, the J end by 1 base, with 16 bases between. CDR3 coding DNA: TGTGCCAGCACCAGAGGAGCAGGGAATAACTATGGCTACACCTTC. Protein product: CASTRGAGNNYGYTF.

Only one count was recorded for this clone. The J gene is TRBJ2-3, the V gene TRBV19, with 10 nucleotides matching TRBD1. The V gene's germline CDR1 is LNHDA and CDR2 SQIVND (reference sequence). This CDR3 comprises 16 residues. V lost 5 bases to trimming and J lost 3 bases; unmatched junction nucleotides: 8. DNA for the CDR3: TGTGCCAGTAGTCTTCCGACAGGGGGCAGGACAGATACGCAGTATTTT. Protein sequence: CASSLPTGGRTDTQYF.

Only a few counts were recorded for this clone. The chain uses TRBV2 and TRBJ2-1; D is unresolved. The V end was cut by 0 bases, the J end by 3 bases, with 12 bases between. The CDR3 loop spans 16 amino acids. Per germline, CDR1 SNHLY and CDR2 FYNNEI. The CDR3 DNA reads TGTGCCAGCAGTGAAGCGCTCTCGACCCACTACAATGAGCAGTTCTTC. Protein sequence: CASSEALSTHYNEQFF.

V gene TRBV6-5 combines with J gene TRBJ2-1, with 8 bases identical to TRBD2. The ends lost 3 bases at V and 7 bases at J; junction bases unmatched: 11. Germline CDR1 and CDR2: MNHEY and SVGAGI. CDR3 length: 16 residues. The CDR3 is CASSYSTGGPRNEQFF. The CDR3 region has the DNA TGTGCCAGCAGTTATTCAACGGGAGGGCCAAGAAATGAGCAGTTCTTC.

The V call is TRBV7-3, the J call TRBJ1-2; 7 bases map to TRBD1. Germline lookup yields CDR1 SGHTA and CDR2 FQGTGA. CDR3 size: 13 residues. V trimming: 6 bases; J trimming: 7 bases; junction bases outside the gene matches: 8. The DNA for the CDR3 is TGTGCCAGCAGTTTACCTGACAGGGTTGGCTACACCTTC. Amino acids: CASSLPDRVGYTF.

A single count supports this clone. The chain has TRBV7-3 and TRBJ2-3; D is undetermined. The CDR3 has 14 amino acids. Trimming took 1 base from V and 5 from J, leaving 10 bases between them. The germline V gene encodes CDR1 SGHTA and CDR2 FQGTGA. CDR3 sequence reads: CASSLRSVEDTQYF. The CDR3, as DNA: TGTGCCAGCAGCTTAAGATCGGTAGAAGATACGCAGTATTTT.

The rearrangement links TRBV28 to TRBJ2-3, with 10 bases identical to TRBD1. This CDR3 contains 18 residues. Germline trimming cut 6 bases from V and 7 bases from J; bases unmatched to any gene: 19. CDR1 is MDHEN and CDR2 is SYDVKM in the germline V gene. The chain's CDR3 is CASRPGTGANAAWNTQYF. The CDR3 DNA reads TGTGCCAGCAGACCCGGGACAGGGGCGAATGCGGCGTGGAATACGCAGTATTTT.

This chain uses TRBV7-2 with TRBJ1-2, with D possibly matching TRBD1 (6 bases). V shed 1 base and J shed 3 bases, with 12 bases lying between them. The germline gives CDR1 SGHTA, CDR2 FQGNSA. The CDR3 is made up of 15 amino acids. As DNA, the CDR3 is TGTGCCAGCAGCTTAGAGTACGGGACATACTATGGCTACACCTTC. Amino acid sequence: CASSLEYGTYYGYTF.

The rearrangement joins TRBV10-2 to TRBJ2-1, with D possibly TRBD1 on 6 matching bases. Trimming took off 2 bases at V and 1 base at J, with 12 bases between the two ends. The germline V gene has CDR1 WSHSY and CDR2 SAAADI. This CDR3 is built from 16 residues. The CDR3 DNA is TGCGCCAGCAGTGAGCCTACAGGGATTTCCTACAATGAGCAGTTCTTC. It specifies CASSEPTGISYNEQFF.

The genes are TRBV27 and TRBJ2-1, with 7 positions matching TRBD2. Trimming took 2 bases from V and 8 from J; bases not matched to a gene: 0. The CDR3 has 12 residues. The germline CDR1 and CDR2 sequences are MNHEY and SMNVEV (reference sequence). In DNA form, the CDR3 reads TGTGCCAGCAGTTTAGCGGGAGATGAGCAGTTCTTC. Amino acid sequence: CASSLAGDEQFF.

Remarks on this clone: Other DNA sequences from this sample encode an identical CDR3 as well. The chain links TRBV28 to TRBJ2-3, with D hard to call. The V gene lost 0 bases and the J gene lost 0 bases, with 4 bases spanning the gap. This CDR3 is built from 14 residues. The germline V gene has CDR1 MDHEN and CDR2 SYDVKM. In nucleotides, the CDR3 is TGTGCCAGCAGTTTATGGGGCAGCACAGATACGCAGTATTTT. The encoded protein is CASSLWGSTDTQYF.

The chain carries TRBV10-3 and TRBJ2-5; D unresolved. Germline V gene lookup returns CDR1 ENHRY and CDR2 SYGVKD. Trimming stripped 2 bases from V and 6 bases from J, with 13 bases between. The CDR3 sequence is 14 residues long. Written as DNA, the CDR3 is TGTGCCATCAGTGAGACCCTAGATTTGCAGACCCAGTACTTC. Its translation is CAISETLDLQTQYF.

The V and J genes are TRBV5-1 and TRBJ2-7, with D possibly TRBD1 on 5 matching bases. The germline V and J ends were trimmed by 0 bases and 6 bases, with 10 bases remaining between them. This CDR3 spans 13 amino acids. Germline lookup yields CDR1 SGHRS and CDR2 YFSETQ. The CDR3 nucleotides read TGCGCCAGCAGCTTGGCCGCGCAGGGCGAGCAGTACTTC. Its translation: CASSLAAQGEQYF.

The chain links TRBV7-6 to TRBJ1-5, with a tentative D call TRBD1 (5 bases). The germline gives CDR1 SGHVS, CDR2 FNYEAQ. CDR3 length: 13 residues. V was clipped by 3 bases and J by 6 bases, with 9 bases between them. The DNA for the CDR3 is TGTGCCAGCAGCTTTGGGGGAAGTCAGCCCCAGCATTTT. Its translation is CASSFGGSQPQHF.

This sequence joins TRBV6-1 and TRBJ1-5; D gene uncertain. CDR1 MNHNS and CDR2 SASEGT come from the germline V gene. The CDR3 runs 17 residues. With 2 bases removed from V and 2 bases from J, the gap between germline ends came to 16 bases. Here the CDR3 reads CASSESFGGMGNQPQHF. CDR3 DNA sequence: TGTGCCAGCAGTGAATCGTTTGGAGGGATGGGCAATCAGCCCCAGCATTTT.

The genes are TRBV5-4 and TRBJ2-7, with TRBD1 matching 8 bases. Germline V lookup: CDR1 SGHNT, CDR2 YYREEE (reference sequence). The CDR3 totals 15 residues. Trimming took 4 bases from V and 5 from J; bases not matched to a gene: 11. As DNA, the CDR3 is TGTGCCAGCAGCCATTCAGGGGGCTCCGTCGACGAGCAGTACTTC. Protein sequence: CASSHSGGSVDEQYF.

The chain combines TRBV6-5 with TRBJ1-1; D is ambiguous. In germline, CDR1 is MNHEY, CDR2 SVGAGI. The CDR3 runs 14 residues. V was trimmed by 6 bases and J by 3 bases, leaving 14 bases between them. CDR3 nucleotide sequence: TGTGCCAGCAGGCTAGGGCTCTTCGACACTGAAGCTTTCTTT. As protein: CASRLGLFDTEAFF.